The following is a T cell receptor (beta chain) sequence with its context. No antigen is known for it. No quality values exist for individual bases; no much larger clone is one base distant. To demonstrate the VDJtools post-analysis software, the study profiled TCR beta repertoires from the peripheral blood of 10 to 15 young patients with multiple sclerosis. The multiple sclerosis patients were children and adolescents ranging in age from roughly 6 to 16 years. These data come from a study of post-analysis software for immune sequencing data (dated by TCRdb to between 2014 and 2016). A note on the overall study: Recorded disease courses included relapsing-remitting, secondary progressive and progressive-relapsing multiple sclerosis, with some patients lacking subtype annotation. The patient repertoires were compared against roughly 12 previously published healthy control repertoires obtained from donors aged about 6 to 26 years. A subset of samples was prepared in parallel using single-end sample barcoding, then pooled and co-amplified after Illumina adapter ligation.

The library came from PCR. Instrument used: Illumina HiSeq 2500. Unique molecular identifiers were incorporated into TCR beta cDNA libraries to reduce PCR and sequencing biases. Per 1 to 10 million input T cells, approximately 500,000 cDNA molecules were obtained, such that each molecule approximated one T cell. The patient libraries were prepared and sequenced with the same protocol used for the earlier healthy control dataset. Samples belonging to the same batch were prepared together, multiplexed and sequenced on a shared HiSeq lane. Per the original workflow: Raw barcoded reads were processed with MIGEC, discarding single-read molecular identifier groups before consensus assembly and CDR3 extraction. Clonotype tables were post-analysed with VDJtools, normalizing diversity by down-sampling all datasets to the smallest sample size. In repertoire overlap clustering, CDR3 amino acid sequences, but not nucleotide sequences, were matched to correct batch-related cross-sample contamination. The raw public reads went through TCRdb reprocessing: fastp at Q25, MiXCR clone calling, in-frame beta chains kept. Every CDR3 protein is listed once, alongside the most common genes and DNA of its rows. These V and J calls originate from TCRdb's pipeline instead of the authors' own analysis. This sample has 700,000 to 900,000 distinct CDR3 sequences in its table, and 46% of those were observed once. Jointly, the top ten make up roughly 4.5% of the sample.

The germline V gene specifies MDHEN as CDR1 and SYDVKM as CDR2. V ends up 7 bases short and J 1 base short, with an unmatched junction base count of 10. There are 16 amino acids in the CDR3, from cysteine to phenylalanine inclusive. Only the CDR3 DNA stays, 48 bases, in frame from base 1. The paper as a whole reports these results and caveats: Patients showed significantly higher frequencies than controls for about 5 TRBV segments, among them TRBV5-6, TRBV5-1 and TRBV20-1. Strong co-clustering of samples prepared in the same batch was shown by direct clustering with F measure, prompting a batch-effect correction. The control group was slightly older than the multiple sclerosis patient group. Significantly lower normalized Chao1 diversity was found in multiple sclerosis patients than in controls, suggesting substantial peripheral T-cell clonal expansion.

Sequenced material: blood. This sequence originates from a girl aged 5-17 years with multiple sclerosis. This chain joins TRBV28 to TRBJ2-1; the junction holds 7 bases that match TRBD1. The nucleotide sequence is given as TGTGCCAGCACCATAGGGGGCAGGTCTTCCTACAATGAGCAGTTCTTC. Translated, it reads CASTIGGRSSYNEQFF.